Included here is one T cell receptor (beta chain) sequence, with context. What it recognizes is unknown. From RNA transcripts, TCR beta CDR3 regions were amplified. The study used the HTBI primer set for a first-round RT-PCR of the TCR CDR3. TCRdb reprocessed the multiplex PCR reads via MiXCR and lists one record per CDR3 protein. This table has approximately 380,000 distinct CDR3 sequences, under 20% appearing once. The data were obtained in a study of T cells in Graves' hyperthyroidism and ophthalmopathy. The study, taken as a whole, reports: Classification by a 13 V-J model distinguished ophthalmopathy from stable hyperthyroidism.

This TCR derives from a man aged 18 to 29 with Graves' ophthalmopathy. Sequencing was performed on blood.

The CDR3 nucleotides read TGTGCCAGCACCCTAGGACAAGTCATAGCCAAAAACATTCAGTACTTC. Encoded protein: CASTLGQVIAKNIQYF. This rearrangement joins TRBV2 to TRBJ2-4, with D perhaps matching TRBD1 (5 bases). V shed 7 bases and J shed 0 bases, with 16 bases lying between them. Germline loops: CDR1 SNHLY, CDR2 FYNNEI. The CDR3 totals 16 residues.